Below, one T cell receptor beta chain is given with its context. The data were obtained in a study of blood T cell repertoires in COVID-19. The germline gives CDR1 LGHNA, CDR2 YNFKEQ. Germline trimming cut 8 bases from V and 5 bases from J; bases unmatched to any gene: 15. The CDR3 is 17 residues long. Sequencing used immunoSEQ multiplex PCR; TCRdb keeps in-frame clones, though not all of them. This table holds some 200,000 clones, around 80% found once. Sequenced input: peripheral blood. The chain recombines TRBV4-2 with TRBJ2-1; 10 bases align to TRBD2. The receptor's source is a woman aged 40-49 years who had recovered from COVID-19. This CDR3 is CASRLLPAGGANNEQFF. CDR3 DNA: TGTGCCAGCCGTCTTTTACCAGCGGGGGGGGCCAACAATGAGCAGTTCTTC.